This T cell receptor (beta chain) comes out of a study of CD8 T cells in ankylosing spondylitis. By quantitative 5'-RACE with molecular barcodes, the TCR beta libraries were made. TCRdb processed the 5' RACE reads anew with MiXCR; each CDR3 protein has one entry. The data contain about 110,000 distinct CDR3 sequences, under 30% of them singletons. The J segment lost 1 base and the V segment lost 3 bases, leaving 7 bases of the junction unmatched. The germline V gene encodes CDR1 LGHDT and CDR2 YNNKEL (reference sequence). CDR3 length: 17 amino acids. The clonotype originates from a male donor with ankylosing spondylitis. Sequenced: synovial fluid, either unsorted or a sorted T cell fraction (not recorded which). This chain links TRBV3-1 with TRBJ2-7, with 12 bases fitting TRBD2. The CDR3 region is CASSHLAGGPGSYEQYV. CDR3 coding DNA: TGTGCCAGCAGCCATCTAGCGGGAGGGCCGGGATCCTACGAGCAGTACGTC.